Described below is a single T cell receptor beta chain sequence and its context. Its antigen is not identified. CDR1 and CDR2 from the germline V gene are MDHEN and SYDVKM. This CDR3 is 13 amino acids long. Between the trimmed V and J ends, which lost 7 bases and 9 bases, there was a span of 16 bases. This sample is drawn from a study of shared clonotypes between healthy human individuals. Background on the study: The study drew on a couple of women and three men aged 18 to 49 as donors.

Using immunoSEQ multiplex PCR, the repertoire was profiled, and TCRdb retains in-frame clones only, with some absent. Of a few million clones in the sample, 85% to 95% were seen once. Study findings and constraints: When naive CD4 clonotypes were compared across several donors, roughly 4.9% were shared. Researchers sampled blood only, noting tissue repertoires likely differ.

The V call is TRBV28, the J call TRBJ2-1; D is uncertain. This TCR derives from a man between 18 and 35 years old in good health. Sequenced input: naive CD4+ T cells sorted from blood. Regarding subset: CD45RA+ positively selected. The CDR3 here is CASIPALWGEQFF. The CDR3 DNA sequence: TGTGCCAGCATCCCGGCCCTATGGGGTGAGCAGTTCTTC.